Here is one TCR beta chain with its context. No antigen is known for it. The sample holds no much larger clone one base away, and base qualities are not on file. The data were obtained in a study of T cell responses to AZD1222 COVID-19 vaccine (dated by TCRdb to the early 2020s). In the study overall: AZD1222 recipients given second doses at about 4 weeks or at about 12 weeks were pooled, since spike-specific TCR depth and breadth were not found to differ between the two schedules. A total of 230 to 250 trial participants underwent TCR sequencing, of whom some 210 received two doses of AZD1222 and about 25 received two doses of the MenACWY control vaccine. Trial participants were enrolled by age into 18-55, 56-69 and 70-plus year subgroups, with roughly 150, 30 and 60 TCR-sequenced participants respectively.

The CDR3 regions of human TCRbeta chains were subjected to immunosequencing. Per the authors' processing: TCRs in the repertoires were matched against a reference library of SARS-CoV-2-specific TCRs that had been generated with the MIRA antigen-specificity platform. Breadth meant the fraction of unique TCRs that were SARS-CoV-2-associated, whereas depth meant the fraction of total T cells that were SARS-CoV-2-associated. Each spike-specific TCR was assigned to its reactive spike region and to a CD4 or CD8 class using the MIRA data. Log10-transformed breadth and depth values were compared by one-way ANOVA with Sidak's multiple comparisons tests. TCRdb provides this immuneACCESS table in a form limited to in-frame rearrangements. Some clones are lacking; in checked studies, under half of them reflect an unresolved V gene, and why the rest are absent is not known. V, J and clone size reflect that table, while D and trimming were determined from the DNA. A total of about 180,000 clones appear in this sample, 75% to 90% of them only once. Together, the top ten hold around 3% of the sample.

Interpreted using the paper, the time point label stands for: baseline before first vaccination. Vaccinee samples came from UK trials COV001 and COV002, including a single-blind randomized controlled phase 2/3 trial of AZD1222 (ChAdOx1 nCoV-19) in healthy adults. For TCRbeta chain sequencing, PBMC samples from trial participants were taken at day 0 and at day 28 after the second dose. The CDR3 contains 17 residues, cysteine and phenylalanine counted. Only the CDR3 DNA is retained, 51 bases long and in frame from the first base. V is reduced by 7 bases and J by 2 bases, leaving a spacing of 24 bases between them. For CDR1 and CDR2, the germline V gene lists SGHRS and YFSETQ. Paper-wide results and their limitations: Because no day 14 peak-response samples were available, the repertoires could be characterized only after the peak T cell response. In the small 56-69-year group, the increase in depth fell short of significance, most likely because of low power. Conclusions about previously exposed vaccinees are limited because only a handful of AZD1222 recipients were SARS-CoV-2 seropositive at baseline. The vaccine-associated CD4 TCRs covered the entire spike protein, and the dominant responses fell in regions 160-218 and 743-854. After two AZD1222 doses, both the breadth and the depth of spike-specific TCRs were significantly higher than at day 0 and than in MenACWY recipients. Reportedly, close to half of the unique spike-specific TCRs recognized epitopes lying outside the regions that are mutated in the B.1.351 and B.1.1.7 variants. Participants were mostly white British, with more females than males. The authors suggested clonal diversity may have been underestimated.

The input for sequencing was peripheral blood, taken on day 0 of AZD1222 vaccination. The chain is assembled from TRBV5-1 and TRBJ1-2, with the D gene call left open. The sequence was obtained from an adult in good health. This receptor has the CDR3 CASWNGDFDYLNYGYTF. The nucleotides are TGCGCCAGCTGGAACGGGGATTTTGATTACCTAAACTATGGCTACACCTTC.